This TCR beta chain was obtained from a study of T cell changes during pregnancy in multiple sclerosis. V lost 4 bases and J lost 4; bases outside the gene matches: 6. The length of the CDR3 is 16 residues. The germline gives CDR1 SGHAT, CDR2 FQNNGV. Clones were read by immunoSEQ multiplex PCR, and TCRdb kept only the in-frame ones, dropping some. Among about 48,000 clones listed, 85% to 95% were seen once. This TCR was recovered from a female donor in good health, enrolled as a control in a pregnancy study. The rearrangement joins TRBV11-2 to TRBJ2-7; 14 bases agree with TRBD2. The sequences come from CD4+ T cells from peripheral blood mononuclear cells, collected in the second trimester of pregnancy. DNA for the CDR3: TGTGCCAGCAGCTCGTGGACTAGCGGGAGGCTATACGAGCAGTACTTC. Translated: CASSSWTSGRLYEQYF.